These 5 T cell receptor beta chains were all obtained from the same sample, sequenced in a study of blood T cell repertoires in COVID-19. Clones were sequenced by immunoSEQ multiplex PCR, and TCRdb holds only the in-frame ones, with some missing. Among about 250,000 clones, about nine tenths were seen once, and the ten largest hold about 1.7%. The sequencing sample was made of PBMCs or T cells enriched from blood (not recorded which). The receptors stem from a man aged 40-49 years who had recovered from COVID-19.

CDR3 residues: CARNRQGRNSPLHF. DNA of the CDR3: TGTGCCCGAAACCGACAGGGCAGGAATTCACCCCTCCACTTT. V usage is TRBV2 and J usage is TRBJ1-6; 7 bases agree with TRBD1. The CDR3 has 14 amino acids. V gave up 11 bases and J gave up 7 bases; unmatched junction bases: 11. Germline values: CDR1 SNHLY, CDR2 FYNNEI. Full variable domain (remainder filled in from reference TRBV2 and TRBJ1-6): EPEVTQTPSHQVTQMGQEVILRCVPISNHLYFYWYRQILGQKVEFLVSFYNNEISEKSEIFDDQFSVERPDGSNFTLKIRSTKLEDSAMYFCARNRQGRNSPLHFGNGTRLTVT.

The rearrangement uses TRBV30 and TRBJ2-3; TRBD2 matches 10 bases. Losses at the gene ends were 5 bases for V and 5 bases for J; bases not matched to a gene: 7. The CDR3 extends over 14 amino acids. The germline gives CDR1 GTSNPN, CDR2 SVGIG (reference sequence). The CDR3 DNA follows: TGTGCCTGGGAGGGTCTAGCGGGGGTAGATACGCAGTATTTT. Translated: CAWEGLAGVDTQYF.

This clone was counted a few times. This specimen includes other DNA sequences encoding the same CDR3. The J gene is TRBJ1-1, the V gene TRBV12-3 or TRBV12-4; tentatively, D is TRBD1 (5 bases). The CDR3 loop spans 13 amino acids. Trimming cost V 6 bases and J 1 base, with 9 bases left between them. DNA of the CDR3: TGTGCCAGCAGCGCGGGGCCGAACACTGAAGCTTTCTTT. Translated, it gives CASSAGPNTEAFF.

This chain uses TRBV25-1 with TRBJ2-3; 9 bases match TRBD2. The CDR3 runs to 17 residues. The V gene's germline CDR1 is MGHDK and CDR2 SYGVNS. V was clipped by 3 bases and J by 4 bases; unmatched bases: 11. Here the CDR3 DNA reads TGTGCCAGCAGTGACTCCGGGACTAGCAGGTACCCAGATACGCAGTATTTT. It is translated as CASSDSGTSRYPDTQYF.

V and J are TRBV5-6 and TRBJ1-2; D is unclear. Germline values: CDR1 SGHDT, CDR2 YYEEEE. The CDR3 sequence is 14 residues long. Trimming pared 0 bases from V and 7 bases from J, leaving 13 bases between. The CDR3, as DNA: TGTGCCAGCAGCTTGGGTCCGGGGAACGGTGGCTACACCTTC. Translation: CASSLGPGNGGYTF. Based on the CDR3 plus reference TRBV5-6 and TRBJ1-2, the full variable domain is DAGVTQSPTHLIKTRGQQVTLRCSPKSGHDTVSWYQQALGQGPQFIFQYYEEEERQRGNFPDRFSGHQFPNYSSELNVNALLLGDSALYLCASSLGPGNGGYTFGSGTRLTVV.